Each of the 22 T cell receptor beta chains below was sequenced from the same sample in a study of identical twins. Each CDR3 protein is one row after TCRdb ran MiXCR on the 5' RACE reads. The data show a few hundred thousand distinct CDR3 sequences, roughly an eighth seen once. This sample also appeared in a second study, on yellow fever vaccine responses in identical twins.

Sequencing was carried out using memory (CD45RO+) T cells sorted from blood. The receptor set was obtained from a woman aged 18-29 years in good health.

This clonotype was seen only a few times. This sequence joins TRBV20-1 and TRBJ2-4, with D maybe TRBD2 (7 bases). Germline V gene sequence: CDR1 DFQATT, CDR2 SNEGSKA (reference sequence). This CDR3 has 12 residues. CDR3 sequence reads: CSRTEGGDIQYF. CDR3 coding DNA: TGCAGCAGGACCGAAGGGGGGGACATTCAGTACTTC.

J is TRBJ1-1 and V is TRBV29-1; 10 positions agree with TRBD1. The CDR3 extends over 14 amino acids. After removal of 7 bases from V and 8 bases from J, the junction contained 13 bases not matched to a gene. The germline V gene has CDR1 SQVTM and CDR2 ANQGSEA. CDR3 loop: CSGKDRGRVTEAFF. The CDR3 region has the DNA TGCAGCGGGAAAGACAGGGGGCGAGTTACAGAAGCTTTCTTT.

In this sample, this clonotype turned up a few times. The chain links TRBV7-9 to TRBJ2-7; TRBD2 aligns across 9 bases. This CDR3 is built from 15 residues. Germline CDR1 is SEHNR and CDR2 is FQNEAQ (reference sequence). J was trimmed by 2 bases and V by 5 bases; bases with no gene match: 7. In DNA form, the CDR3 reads TGTGCCAGCAGCCTGACTAGCGGACTTACCTACGAGCAGTACTTC. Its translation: CASSLTSGLTYEQYF.

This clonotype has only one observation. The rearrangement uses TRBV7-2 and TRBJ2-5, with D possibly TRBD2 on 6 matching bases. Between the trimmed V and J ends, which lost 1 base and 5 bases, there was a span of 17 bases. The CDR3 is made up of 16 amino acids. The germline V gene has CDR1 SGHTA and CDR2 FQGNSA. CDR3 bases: TGTGCCAGCAGCTTAGTACCCGCCGGGGCGGGGGAGACCCAGTACTTC. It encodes CASSLVPAGAGETQYF.

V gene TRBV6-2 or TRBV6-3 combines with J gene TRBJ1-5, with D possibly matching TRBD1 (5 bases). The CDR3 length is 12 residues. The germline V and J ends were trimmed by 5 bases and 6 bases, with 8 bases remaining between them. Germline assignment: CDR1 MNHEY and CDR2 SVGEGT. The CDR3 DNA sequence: TGTGCCAGCAGTCCAGGGTTTCAGCCCCAGCATTTT. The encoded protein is CASSPGFQPQHF.

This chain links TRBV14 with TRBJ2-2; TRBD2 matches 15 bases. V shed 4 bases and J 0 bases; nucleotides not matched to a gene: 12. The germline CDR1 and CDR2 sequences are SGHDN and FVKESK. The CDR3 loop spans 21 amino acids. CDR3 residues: CASSRSPPGLAGGSNTGELFF. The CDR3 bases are TGTGCCAGCAGCCGTTCCCCCCCGGGACTAGCGGGAGGCTCGAACACCGGGGAGCTGTTTTTT.

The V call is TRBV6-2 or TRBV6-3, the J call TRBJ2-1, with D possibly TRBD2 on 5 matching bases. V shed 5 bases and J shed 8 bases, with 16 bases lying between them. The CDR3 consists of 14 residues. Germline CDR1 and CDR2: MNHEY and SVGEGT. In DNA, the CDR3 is TGTGCCAGCAGTCAGGACCCCGAGGGCCATGAGCAGTTCTTC. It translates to CASSQDPEGHEQFF.

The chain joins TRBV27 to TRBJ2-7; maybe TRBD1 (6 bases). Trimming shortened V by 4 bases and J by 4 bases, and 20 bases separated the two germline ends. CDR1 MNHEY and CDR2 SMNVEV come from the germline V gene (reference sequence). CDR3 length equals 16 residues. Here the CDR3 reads CASSSLVMGAAYEQYF. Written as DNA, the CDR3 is TGTGCCAGCAGTTCCCTAGTGATGGGGGCGGCATACGAGCAGTACTTC.

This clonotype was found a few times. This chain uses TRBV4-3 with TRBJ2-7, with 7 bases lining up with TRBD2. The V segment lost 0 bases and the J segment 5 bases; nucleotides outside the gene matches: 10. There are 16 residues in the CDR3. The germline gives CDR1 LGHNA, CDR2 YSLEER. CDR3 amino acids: CASSQDPGAGYDEQYF. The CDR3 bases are TGCGCCAGCAGCCAAGATCCTGGAGCGGGATACGACGAGCAGTACTTC.

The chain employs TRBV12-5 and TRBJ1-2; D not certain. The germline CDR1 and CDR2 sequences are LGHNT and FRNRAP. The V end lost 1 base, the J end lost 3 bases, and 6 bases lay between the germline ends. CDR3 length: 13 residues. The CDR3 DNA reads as TGTGCTAGTGGTTTGGGACCGTACTATGGCTACACCTTC. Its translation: CASGLGPYYGYTF.

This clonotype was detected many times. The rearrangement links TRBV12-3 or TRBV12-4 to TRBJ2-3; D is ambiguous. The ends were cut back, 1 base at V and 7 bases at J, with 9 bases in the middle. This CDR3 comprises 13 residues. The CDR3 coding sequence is TGTGCCAGCAGTTTAGACTCTTTGAATACGCAGTATTTT. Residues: CASSLDSLNTQYF.

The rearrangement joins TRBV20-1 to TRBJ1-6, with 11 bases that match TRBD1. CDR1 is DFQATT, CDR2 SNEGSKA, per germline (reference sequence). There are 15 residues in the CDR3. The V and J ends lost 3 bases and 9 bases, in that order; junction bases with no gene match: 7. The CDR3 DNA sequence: TGCAGTGCTAGTTCCGCCGGACAGGGGGCTTCACCCCTCCACTTT. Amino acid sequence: CSASSAGQGASPLHF.

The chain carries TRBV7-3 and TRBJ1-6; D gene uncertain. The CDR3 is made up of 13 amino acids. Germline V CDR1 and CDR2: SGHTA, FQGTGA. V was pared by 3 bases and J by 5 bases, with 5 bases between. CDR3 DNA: TGTGCCAGCAGCTTGAGAAATAATTCACCCCTCCACTTT. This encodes CASSLRNNSPLHF. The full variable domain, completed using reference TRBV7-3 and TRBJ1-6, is GAGVSQTPSNKVTEKGKYVELRCDPISGHTALYWYRQSLGQGPEFLIYFQGTGAADDSGLPNDRFFAVRPEGSVSTLKIQRTERGDSAVYLCASSLRNNSPLHFGNGTRLTVT.

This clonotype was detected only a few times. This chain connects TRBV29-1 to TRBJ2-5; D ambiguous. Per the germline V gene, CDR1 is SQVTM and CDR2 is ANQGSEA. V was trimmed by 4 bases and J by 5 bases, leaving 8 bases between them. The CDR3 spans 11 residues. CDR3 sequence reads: CSVGRSETQYF. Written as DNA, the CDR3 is TGCAGCGTTGGGCGGTCGGAGACCCAGTACTTC.

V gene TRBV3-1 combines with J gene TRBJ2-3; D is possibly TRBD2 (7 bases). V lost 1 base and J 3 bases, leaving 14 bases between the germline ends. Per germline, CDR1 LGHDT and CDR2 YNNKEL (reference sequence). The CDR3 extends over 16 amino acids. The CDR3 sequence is CASSQVPGGRTDTQYF. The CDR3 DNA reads TGTGCCAGCAGCCAAGTTCCGGGGGGCCGGACAGATACGCAGTATTTT.

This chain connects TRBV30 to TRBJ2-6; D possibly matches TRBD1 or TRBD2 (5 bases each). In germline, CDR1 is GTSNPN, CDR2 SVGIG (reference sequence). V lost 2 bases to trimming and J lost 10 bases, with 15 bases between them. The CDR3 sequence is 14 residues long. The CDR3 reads CAWSKGTTQNVLTF. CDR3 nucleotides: TGTGCCTGGAGTAAAGGGACGACCCAAAACGTCCTGACTTTC.

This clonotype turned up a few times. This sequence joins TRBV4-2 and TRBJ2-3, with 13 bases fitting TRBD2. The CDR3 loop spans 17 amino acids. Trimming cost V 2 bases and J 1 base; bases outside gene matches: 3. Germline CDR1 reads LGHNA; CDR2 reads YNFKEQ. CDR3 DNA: TGTGCCAGCAGCCAAACTAGCGGGAGGGCCGGCACAGATACGCAGTATTTT. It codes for CASSQTSGRAGTDTQYF.

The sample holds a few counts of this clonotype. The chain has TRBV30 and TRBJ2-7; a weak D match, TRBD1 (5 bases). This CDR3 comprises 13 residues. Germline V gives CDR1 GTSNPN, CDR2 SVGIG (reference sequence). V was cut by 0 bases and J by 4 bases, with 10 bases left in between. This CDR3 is CAWSVQGTYEQYF. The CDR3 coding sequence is TGTGCCTGGAGTGTTCAGGGCACGTACGAGCAGTACTTC.

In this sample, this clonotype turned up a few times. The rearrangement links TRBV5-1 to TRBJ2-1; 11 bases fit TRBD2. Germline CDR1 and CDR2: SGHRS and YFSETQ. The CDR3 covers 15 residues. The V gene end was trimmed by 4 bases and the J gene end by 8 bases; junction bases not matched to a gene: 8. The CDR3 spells CASSVSSGGIYEQFF. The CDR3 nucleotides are TGCGCCAGCAGCGTTTCTAGCGGGGGGATCTATGAGCAGTTCTTC. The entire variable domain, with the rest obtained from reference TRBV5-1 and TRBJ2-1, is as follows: KAGVTQTPRYLIKTRGQQVTLSCSPISGHRSVSWYQQTPGQGLQFLFEYFSETQRNKGNFPGRFSGRQFSNSRSEMNVSTLELGDSALYLCASSVSSGGIYEQFFGPGTRLTVL.

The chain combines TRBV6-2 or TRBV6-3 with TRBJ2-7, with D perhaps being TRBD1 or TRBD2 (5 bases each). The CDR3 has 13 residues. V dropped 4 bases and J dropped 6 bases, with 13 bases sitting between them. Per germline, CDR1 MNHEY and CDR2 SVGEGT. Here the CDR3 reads CASSSTTRGEQYF. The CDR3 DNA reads TGTGCCAGCAGTTCAACAACTAGGGGCGAGCAGTACTTC.

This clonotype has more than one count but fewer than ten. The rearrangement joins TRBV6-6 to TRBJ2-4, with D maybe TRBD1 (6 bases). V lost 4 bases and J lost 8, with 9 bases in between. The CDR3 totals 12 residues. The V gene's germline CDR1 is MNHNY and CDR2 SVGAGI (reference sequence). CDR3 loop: CASSSKGDIQYF. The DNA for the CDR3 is TGTGCCAGCAGTTCTAAGGGGGACATTCAGTACTTC.

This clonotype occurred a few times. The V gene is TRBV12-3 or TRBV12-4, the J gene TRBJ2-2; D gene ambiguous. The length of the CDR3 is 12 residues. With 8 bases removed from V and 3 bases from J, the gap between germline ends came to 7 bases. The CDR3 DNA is TGTGCCAGCTGGTCGGACACCGGGGAGCTGTTTTTT. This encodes CASWSDTGELFF.